This TCR beta chain was sequenced during a study of vaccination and CD4 T cells after COVID-19. Background on the study: Every participant was given two doses of BNT162b2 or mRNA-1273 vaccine. Either a CEFX pool, an HIV-1 Nef pool, or no peptide was added to control cultures.

On this clonotype itself: The antigen remains unidentified.

As to treatment: 10-day PBMC culture with coronavirus spike peptide pools or control peptides (ViraFEST assay). From the 10-day cultures, CD4+ T cells were isolated by negative selection. V was cut by 0 bases and J by 4 bases, with 9 bases left in between. The germline gives CDR1 DFQATT, CDR2 SNEGSKA (reference sequence). The CDR3 contains 13 residues. At the Johns Hopkins FTIC core, DNA taken from cultured CD4+ T cells was sequenced by way of the Oncomine TCR Beta short-read assay. Once CD4+ T cells had been cultured, genomic DNA was extracted from them. In TCRdb, the PCR reads were re-called with MiXCR into one record per CDR3 protein. The data show some 13,000 distinct CDR3 sequences, approximately 60% seen once.

Specimen: CD4+ T cells from blood, cultured in vitro. This chain links TRBV20-1 with TRBJ1-2, with a possible D match to TRBD1 (5 bases). This receptor was identified in a human donor who had recovered from COVID-19. CDR3 sequence (DNA): TGCAGTGCTAGAGATCTTACAGGCTATGGCTACACCTTC. It yields the protein CSARDLTGYGYTF.